Below are 3 T cell receptor beta chains sequenced from a single sample in a study of naive and memory T cell subsets. An equimolar mix of two oligonucleotides served as the beta constant-region primer for TRBC1 and TRBC2. Nested alpha and beta constant-region primers with the SP2 primer drove four PCR rounds on ligated cDNA. Via MiXCR, TCRdb re-called the UMI-ligation and nested PCR reads, giving one row per CDR3 protein. The sample consists of more than 100,000 distinct CDR3 sequences, roughly 32% of them appearing once. Sequenced sample: central memory CD4+ T cells from blood. The receptor set was obtained from a human donor in good health.

The gene calls are TRBV7-8 and TRBJ2-7; TRBD2 agrees at 9 bases. The germline CDR1 and CDR2 sequences are SGHVS and FQNEAQ. J lost 2 bases, V lost 2 bases, and 1 base had no gene match. The CDR3 totals 14 residues. The CDR3 sequence: CASSLLAGPYEQYF. The CDR3 DNA reads TGTGCCAGCAGCTTACTAGCGGGACCCTACGAGCAGTACTTC.

This sequence joins TRBV6-5 and TRBJ2-1, with D perhaps matching TRBD1 (6 bases). CDR1 and CDR2 from the germline V gene are MNHEY and SVGAGI. The CDR3 consists of 15 residues. Trimming took off 0 bases at V and 7 bases at J, with 13 bases between the two ends. CDR3: CASSYSWIGTNEQFF. DNA for the CDR3: TGTGCCAGCAGTTACTCTTGGATCGGGACAAATGAGCAGTTCTTC.

This clonotype was seen once. The rearrangement links TRBV6-1 to TRBJ2-5, with D maybe TRBD1 (6 bases). The V end was cut by 4 bases, the J end by 3 bases, with 15 bases between. CDR1 and CDR2 (germline): MNHNS, SASEGT. The CDR3 is 15 amino acids. The CDR3 DNA is TGTGCCAGCAGTGTGGACAGAAAGAAAAAAGAGACCCAGTACTTC. Its translation: CASSVDRKKKETQYF.